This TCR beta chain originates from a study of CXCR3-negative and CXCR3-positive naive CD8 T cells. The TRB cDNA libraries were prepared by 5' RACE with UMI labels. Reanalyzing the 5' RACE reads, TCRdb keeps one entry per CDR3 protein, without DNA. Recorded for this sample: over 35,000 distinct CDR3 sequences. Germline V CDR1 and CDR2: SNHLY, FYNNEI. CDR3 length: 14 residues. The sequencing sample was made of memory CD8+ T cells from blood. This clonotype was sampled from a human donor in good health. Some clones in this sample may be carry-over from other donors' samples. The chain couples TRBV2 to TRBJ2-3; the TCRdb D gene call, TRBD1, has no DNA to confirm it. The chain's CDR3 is CASSGYRVSDTQYF.